This T cell receptor beta chain was profiled in a study of T cell repertoires in cytomegalovirus infection. This CDR3 is 13 amino acids long. Germline CDR1 is SEHNR and CDR2 is FQNEAQ (reference sequence). Between the trimmed V and J ends, which lost 5 bases and 0 bases, there was a span of 7 bases. TCRdb re-derived calls from the reads in MiXCR, one entry per CDR3 protein. The profile shows hundreds of thousands of distinct CDR3 sequences, 20% to 25% of them singletons. The rearrangement uses TRBV7-9 and TRBJ2-5; unclear D gene. Material for sequencing was CD8+ T cells from PBMCs. This TCR came from a human donor in good health (CMV status not recorded). Some clones in this sample may be carry-over from other donors' samples. The CDR3 DNA reads as TGTGCCAGCAGCCCCCCTGACCAAGAGACCCAGTACTTC. Its translation: CASSPPDQETQYF.